This is a list of T cell receptor beta chains from one sample in a study of blood T cell repertoires in COVID-19. TCRdb's copy holds only in-frame clones and misses some; the assay was immunoSEQ multiplex PCR. This table holds some 510,000 clones, 88% found once. Material for sequencing was PBMCs or T cells enriched from blood (not recorded which). The source of these receptors is a woman between 40 and 50 years old who had recovered from COVID-19. Each CDR3 is given without its conserved first and last residue. Fields, in order: J gene, V gene, CDR3 protein.

>TRBJ2-7|TRBV5-4
ASSLDPPGQGAHEQY
>TRBJ1-3|TRBV9
ASSSIGGSGNTIY
>TRBJ1-1|TRBV6-4
ASSDGSGSGEAF
>TRBJ2-5|TRBV29-1
SVVPSGVLETQY
>TRBJ1-5|TRBV5-8
ASSSGQGWNQPQH
>TRBJ1-2|TRBV6-5
ASSGILTVGYT
>TRBJ2-5|TRBV3-1/TRBV3-2
ASSGSRTGTQY
>TRBJ1-1|TRBV18
ASSKEGGTEAF
>TRBJ2-2|TRBV4-2
ASSQSTYGAGELF
>TRBJ2-7|TRBV13
ASSRDTNSYEQY
>TRBJ1-2|TRBV4-3
ASSHEITQGLAGGYT
>TRBJ1-2|TRBV15
ATNSGTGAYGYT
>TRBJ2-1|TRBV5-6
ASSLGGGEQF
>TRBJ2-3|TRBV4-3
ASSLTGTSGSDDTQY
>TRBJ2-1|TRBV30
AWSGTGPNEQF
>TRBJ1-1|TRBV5-8
ASSLGRAEAF
>TRBJ1-1|TRBV7-9
ASSLVGRTGDTEAF
>TRBJ1-5|TRBV7-9
ASSLSLTRDQPQH
>TRBJ2-5|TRBV6-2/TRBV6-3
ASSYSTGQPDKGQSKKTQY
>TRBJ1-1|TRBV10-1
ASSESSLNTEAF
>TRBJ1-2|TRBV7-8
ASSLRDRVYGYT
>TRBJ1-2|TRBV7-9
ASSLVEGSST
>TRBJ1-3|TRBV19
ASSIRGYTSGNTIY
>TRBJ1-1|TRBV5-1
ASSLGTGQRTEAF
>TRBJ1-1|TRBV2
ASSEERGRRTAF
>TRBJ1-2|TRBV7-2
ASSWGESDGYT
>TRBJ1-2|TRBV6-5
ASSPRTANYGYT
>TRBJ2-1|TRBV24-1
ATSVSSGTGDEQF
>TRBJ2-7|TRBV11-3
ASSSRGEGGYYEQY
>TRBJ1-2|TRBV2
ASSSSTRTGGSGYT
>TRBJ1-3|TRBV9
ASSDQGSGNTIY
>TRBJ2-7|TRBV6-5
ASSPQGLASWEQY
>TRBJ1-1|TRBV20-1
SARVGAEAF
>TRBJ2-7|TRBV14
ASGREGPQYEQY
>TRBJ2-2|TRBV20-1
SASRAGTNTGELF
>TRBJ1-2|TRBV29-1
SARQGTFYGYT
>TRBJ2-5|TRBV12-3/TRBV12-4
ASTLTTEETQY
>TRBJ1-2|TRBV5-1
ASSWRSPGQGSSYT
>TRBJ2-5|TRBV4-2
ASSQNLAGGGETQY
>TRBJ1-1|TRBV16
ASSQSPRHLNTEAF
>TRBJ2-7|TRBV7-2
ASSPSASREYEQY
>TRBJ1-1|TRBV10-3
AISEVADTEAF
>TRBJ2-7|TRBV5-8
ASSSVMRGRSYEQY
>TRBJ1-4|TRBV3-1/TRBV3-2
ASSQYGEKLF
>TRBJ1-1|TRBV11-2
ASSLFRTEAF